This T cell receptor (beta chain) was observed in a study of blood T cell repertoires in COVID-19. Study-wide context: The cDNA or gDNA used as material had been derived from T cells, B-cell-depleted T cells, or PBMCs.

The germline V gene encodes CDR1 SGHAT and CDR2 FQNNGV. Trimming stripped 5 bases from V and 0 bases from J, with 10 bases between. The CDR3 runs 14 residues. Produced via immunoSEQ multiplex PCR; TCRdb's table is partial and in-frame only. The sample has approximately 50,000 clones; 89% are singletons. Specimen: peripheral blood. This clonotype was obtained from a human donor in a cohort sampled during active COVID-19. The J gene is TRBJ1-2, the V gene TRBV11-2; a weak D match, TRBD1 (5 bases). As DNA, the CDR3 is TGTGCCAGCAGCCCAGGGCCCGCTAACTATGGCTACACCTTC. It is translated as CASSPGPANYGYTF.